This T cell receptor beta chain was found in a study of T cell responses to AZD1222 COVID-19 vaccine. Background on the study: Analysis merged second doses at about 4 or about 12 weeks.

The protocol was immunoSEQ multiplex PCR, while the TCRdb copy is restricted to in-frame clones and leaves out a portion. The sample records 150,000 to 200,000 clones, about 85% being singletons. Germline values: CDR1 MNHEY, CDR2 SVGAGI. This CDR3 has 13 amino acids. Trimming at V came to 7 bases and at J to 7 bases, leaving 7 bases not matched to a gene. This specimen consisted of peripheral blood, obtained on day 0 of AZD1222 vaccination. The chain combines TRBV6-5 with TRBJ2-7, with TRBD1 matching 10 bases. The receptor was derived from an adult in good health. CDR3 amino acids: CASTRQGAREQYF. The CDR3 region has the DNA TGTGCCAGCACCCGACAGGGGGCTCGGGAGCAGTACTTC.